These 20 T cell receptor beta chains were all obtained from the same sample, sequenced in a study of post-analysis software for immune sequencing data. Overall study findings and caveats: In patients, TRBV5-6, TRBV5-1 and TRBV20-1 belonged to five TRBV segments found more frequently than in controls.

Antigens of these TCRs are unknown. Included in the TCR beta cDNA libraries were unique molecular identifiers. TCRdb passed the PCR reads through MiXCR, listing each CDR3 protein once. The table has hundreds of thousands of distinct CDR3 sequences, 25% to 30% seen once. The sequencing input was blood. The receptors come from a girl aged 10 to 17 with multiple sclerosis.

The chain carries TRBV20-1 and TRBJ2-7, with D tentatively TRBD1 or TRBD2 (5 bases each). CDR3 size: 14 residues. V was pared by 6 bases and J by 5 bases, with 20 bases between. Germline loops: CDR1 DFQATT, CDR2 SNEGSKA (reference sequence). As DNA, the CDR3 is TGCAGTGCCACCCCGAGCAGGGAGCCGAACGAGCAGTACTTC. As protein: CSATPSREPNEQYF.

CDR3 sequence reads: CASSDRTSGSIGVKNIQYF. In nucleotides, the CDR3 is TGTGCCAGCAGCGACCGAACTAGCGGGAGTATAGGTGTCAAAAACATTCAGTACTTC. The chain joins TRBV7-2 to TRBJ2-4, with 11 bases that match TRBD2. CDR1 and CDR2 from the germline V gene are SGHTA and FQGNSA. This CDR3 has 19 amino acids. After removal of 5 bases from V and 3 bases from J, the junction contained 15 bases not matched to a gene.

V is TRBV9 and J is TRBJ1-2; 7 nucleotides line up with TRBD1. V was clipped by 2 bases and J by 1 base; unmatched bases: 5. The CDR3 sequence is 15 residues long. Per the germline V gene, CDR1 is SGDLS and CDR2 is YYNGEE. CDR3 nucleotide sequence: TGTGCCAGCAGCGTCGGGACAGACCGTAACTATGGCTACACCTTC. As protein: CASSVGTDRNYGYTF.

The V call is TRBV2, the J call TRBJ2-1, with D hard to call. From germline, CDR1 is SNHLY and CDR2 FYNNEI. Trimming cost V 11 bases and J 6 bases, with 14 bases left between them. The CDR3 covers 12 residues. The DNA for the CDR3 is TGTGCCGGCAAGGGCGGCTTCAATGAGCAGTTCTTC. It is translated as CAGKGGFNEQFF. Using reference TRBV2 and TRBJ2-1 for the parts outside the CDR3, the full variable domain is EPEVTQTPSHQVTQMGQEVILRCVPISNHLYFYWYRQILGQKVEFLVSFYNNEISEKSEIFDDQFSVERPDGSNFTLKIRSTKLEDSAMYFCAGKGGFNEQFFGPGTRLTVL.

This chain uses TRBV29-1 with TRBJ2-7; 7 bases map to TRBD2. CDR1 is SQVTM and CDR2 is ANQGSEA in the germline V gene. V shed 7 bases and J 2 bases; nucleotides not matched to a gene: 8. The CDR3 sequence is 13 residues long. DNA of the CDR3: TGCAGCGCTGAGAGCGGGACTACCTACGAGCAGTACTTC. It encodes CSAESGTTYEQYF.

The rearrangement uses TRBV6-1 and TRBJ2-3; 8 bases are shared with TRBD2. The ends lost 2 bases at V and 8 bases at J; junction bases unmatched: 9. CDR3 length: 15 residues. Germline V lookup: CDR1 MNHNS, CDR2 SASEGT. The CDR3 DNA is TGTGCCAGCAGTGAACTGGCCAGCGGGGGTGGTACGCAGTATTTT. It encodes CASSELASGGGTQYF.

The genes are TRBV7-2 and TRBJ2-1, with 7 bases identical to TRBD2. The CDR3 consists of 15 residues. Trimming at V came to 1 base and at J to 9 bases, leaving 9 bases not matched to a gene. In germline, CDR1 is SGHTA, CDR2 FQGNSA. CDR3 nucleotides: TGTGCCAGCAGCTTAGAGGGAGGGTCGGTAGGTGAGCAGTTCTTC. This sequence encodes CASSLEGGSVGEQFF.

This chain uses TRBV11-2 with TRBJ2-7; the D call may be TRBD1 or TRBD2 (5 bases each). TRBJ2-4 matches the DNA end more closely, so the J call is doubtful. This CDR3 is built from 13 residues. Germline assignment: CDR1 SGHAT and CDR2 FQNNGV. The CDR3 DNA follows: TGTGCCAGCAGCTTCACCGGGGCCTACATTCAGTACTTC. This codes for CASSFTGAYIQYF.

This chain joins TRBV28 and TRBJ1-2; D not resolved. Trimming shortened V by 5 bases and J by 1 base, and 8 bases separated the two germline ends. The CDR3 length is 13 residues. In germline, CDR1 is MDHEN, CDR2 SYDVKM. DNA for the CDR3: TGTGCCAGCAGTCAACCAGTTAACTATGGCTACACCTTC. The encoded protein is CASSQPVNYGYTF.

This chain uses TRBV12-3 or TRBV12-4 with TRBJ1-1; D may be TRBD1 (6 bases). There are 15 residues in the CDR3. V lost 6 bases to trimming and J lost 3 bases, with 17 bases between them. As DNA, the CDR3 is TGTGCCAGCAGCCAGGGTCGGGGGCGGGACACTGAAGCTTTCTTT. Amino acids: CASSQGRGRDTEAFF.

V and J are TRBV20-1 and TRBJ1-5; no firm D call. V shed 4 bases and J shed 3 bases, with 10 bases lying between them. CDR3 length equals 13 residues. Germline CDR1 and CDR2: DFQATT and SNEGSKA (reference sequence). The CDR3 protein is CSAKGTLNQPQHF. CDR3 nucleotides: TGCAGTGCTAAGGGCACGCTCAATCAGCCCCAGCATTTT.

The CDR3 sequence is CSAALRRDTQYF. The CDR3, as DNA: TGCAGCGCAGCCTTAAGGAGGGATACGCAGTATTTT. The V call is TRBV29-1, the J call TRBJ2-3; possibly TRBD2 for D (5 bases). The germline V gene encodes CDR1 SQVTM and CDR2 ANQGSEA. The V gene lost 7 bases and the J gene lost 6 bases, with 14 bases spanning the gap. The CDR3 totals 12 residues.

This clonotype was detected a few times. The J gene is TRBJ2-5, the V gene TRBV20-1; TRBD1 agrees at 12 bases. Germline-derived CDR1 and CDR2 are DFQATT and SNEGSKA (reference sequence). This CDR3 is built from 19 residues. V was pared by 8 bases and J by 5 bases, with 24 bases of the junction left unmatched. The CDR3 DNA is TGCAGTACGGTGCTCTCAGTAGGTTGGGACAGGGGGCCCCAGGAGACCCAGTACTTC. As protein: CSTVLSVGWDRGPQETQYF.

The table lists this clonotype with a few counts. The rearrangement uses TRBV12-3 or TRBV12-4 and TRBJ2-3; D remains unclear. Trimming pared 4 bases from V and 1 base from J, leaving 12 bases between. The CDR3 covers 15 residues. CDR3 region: CASSSWGVGTDTQYF. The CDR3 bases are TGTGCCAGCAGTTCCTGGGGTGTTGGCACAGATACGCAGTATTTT.

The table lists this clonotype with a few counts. CDR3 region: CASSLPPGQVTETQYF. CDR3 coding DNA: TGTGCCAGCAGTCTTCCACCGGGACAGGTTACGGAGACCCAGTACTTC. The chain carries TRBV6-2 or TRBV6-3 and TRBJ2-5, with 8 bases identical to TRBD1. CDR1 MNHEY and CDR2 SVGEGT come from the germline V gene. This CDR3 comprises 16 residues. The V and J ends lost 5 bases and 5 bases, in that order; junction bases with no gene match: 13.

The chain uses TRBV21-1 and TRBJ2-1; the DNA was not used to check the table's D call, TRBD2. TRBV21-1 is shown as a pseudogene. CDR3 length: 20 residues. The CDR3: CASRVSPGLVLIRAGAEQFF. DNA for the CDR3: TGTGCCAGCAGGGTTTCCCCGGGACTAGTTCTAATACGCGCAGGGGCTGAGCAGTTCTTC.

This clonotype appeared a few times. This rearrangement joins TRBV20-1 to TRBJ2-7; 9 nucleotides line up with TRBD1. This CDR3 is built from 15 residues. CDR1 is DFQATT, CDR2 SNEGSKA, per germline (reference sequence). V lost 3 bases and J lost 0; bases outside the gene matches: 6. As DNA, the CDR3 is TGCAGTGCTAGGAGGTGGGACAGGGTCTCCTACGAGCAGTACTTC. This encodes CSARRWDRVSYEQYF.

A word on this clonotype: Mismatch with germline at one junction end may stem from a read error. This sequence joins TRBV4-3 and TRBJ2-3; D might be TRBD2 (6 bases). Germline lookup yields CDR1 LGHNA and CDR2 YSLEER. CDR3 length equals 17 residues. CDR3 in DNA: TGCGCCAGCAGCCAAGATCCGACGGGAGAATCCCCAGATGCGCAGTATTTT. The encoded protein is CASSQDPTGESPDAQYF.

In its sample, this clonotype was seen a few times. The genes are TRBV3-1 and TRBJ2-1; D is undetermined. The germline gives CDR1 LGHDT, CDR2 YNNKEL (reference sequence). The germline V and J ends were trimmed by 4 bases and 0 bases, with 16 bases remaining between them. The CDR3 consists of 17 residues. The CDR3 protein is CASSPGFGRSSYNEQFF. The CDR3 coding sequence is TGTGCCAGCAGCCCCGGTTTTGGGCGGAGCTCCTACAATGAGCAGTTCTTC.

CDR3 protein: CSGKQGGDIEAFF. The CDR3 DNA reads TGCAGCGGGAAACAGGGTGGGGACATTGAAGCTTTCTTT. The gene calls are TRBV29-1 and TRBJ1-1; tentatively, D is TRBD1 (6 bases). Germline-derived CDR1 and CDR2 are SQVTM and ANQGSEA. V dropped 7 bases and J dropped 7 bases, with 19 bases sitting between them. CDR3 size: 13 residues.